These 28 T cell receptor beta chains were sequenced from one sample in a study of shared clonotypes between healthy human individuals. Profiled with immunoSEQ multiplex PCR; TCRdb holds only in-frame clones, not every one. The profile covers 2 million to 2.5 million clones, with around 95% appearing a single time and approximately 0.13% taken by the ten largest. The sample taken for sequencing was naive CD4+ T cells sorted from blood. Subset in this sample: CD45RA+ positively selected. All receptors derive from a young man in good health.

The chain has TRBV20-1 and TRBJ2-7; TRBD1 matches at 7 bases. With 7 bases clipped from V and 6 bases from J, the junction kept 6 bases outside the gene matches. This CDR3 is 11 amino acids long. Per germline, CDR1 DFQATT and CDR2 SNEGSKA (reference sequence). CDR3 sequence (DNA): TGCAGTGGACAGGGCCCCTCCGAGCAGTACTTC. It is translated as CSGQGPSEQYF.

Concerning this clone itself: The sample contains more than one DNA sequence encoding this CDR3. This chain links TRBV6-5 with TRBJ2-7, with D unresolved. Germline V gene data show CDR1 as MNHEY and CDR2 as SVGAGI. The CDR3 consists of 14 residues. V was cut by 0 bases and J by 0 bases, with 6 bases left in between. CDR3: CASSYSRSSYEQYF. The CDR3 coding sequence is TGTGCCAGCAGTTACTCGAGAAGCTCCTACGAGCAGTACTTC.

This clone was counted only a few times. The chain couples TRBV18 to TRBJ2-7; no definite D call. The V gene's germline CDR1 is KGHSH and CDR2 LQKENI. With 2 bases removed from V and 6 bases from J, the gap between germline ends came to 11 bases. The CDR3 length is 13 residues. The CDR3 spells CASSPEATLEQYF. The CDR3 DNA reads as TGTGCCAGCTCACCAGAAGCCACCCTCGAGCAGTACTTC.

The chain uses TRBV5-4 and TRBJ1-2; TRBD1 is a possible D gene (6 bases). Germline V gives CDR1 SGHNT, CDR2 YYREEE (reference sequence). CDR3 length equals 13 residues. V was trimmed by 0 bases and J by 8 bases, leaving 11 bases between them. The CDR3 DNA follows: TGTGCCAGCAGCTTGGAAGGGGGACGCGGCTACACCTTC. Residues: CASSLEGGRGYTF.

V gene TRBV2 combines with J gene TRBJ2-1; 8 bases agree with TRBD1. Germline CDR1 SNHLY, CDR2 FYNNEI. The CDR3 length is 13 residues. The trim removed 8 bases at V and 9 bases at J, leaving 9 bases unmatched. CDR3 region: CASGTRQGSEQFF. The CDR3 region has the DNA TGTGCCAGCGGAACGAGACAGGGGAGTGAGCAGTTCTTC. Full variable domain (remainder filled in from reference TRBV2 and TRBJ2-1): EPEVTQTPSHQVTQMGQEVILRCVPISNHLYFYWYRQILGQKVEFLVSFYNNEISEKSEIFDDQFSVERPDGSNFTLKIRSTKLEDSAMYFCASGTRQGSEQFFGPGTRLTVL.

The chain recombines TRBV6-1 with TRBJ1-1; no firm D call. Germline CDR1 MNHNS, CDR2 SASEGT. V lost 7 bases, J lost 5 bases, and 8 bases lay in between. The CDR3 has 11 amino acids. CDR3: CASTGSTEAFF. Written as DNA, the CDR3 is TGTGCCAGCACAGGAAGTACTGAAGCTTTCTTT.

The chain employs TRBV5-1 and TRBJ1-1; D not certain. V lost 0 bases, J lost 0 bases, and 12 bases lay in between. This CDR3 region has 16 residues. The germline V gene encodes CDR1 SGHRS and CDR2 YFSETQ. DNA of the CDR3: TGCGCCAGCAGCTTGGTGCCGGACTCTATGAACACTGAAGCTTTCTTT. This sequence encodes CASSLVPDSMNTEAFF.

The chain combines TRBV7-2 with TRBJ2-4, with TRBD1 matching over 12 bases. V trimming: 4 bases; J trimming: 3 bases; junction bases outside the gene matches: 4. This CDR3 has 16 residues. Germline values: CDR1 SGHTA, CDR2 FQGNSA. The CDR3 region has the DNA TGTGCCAGCAGCTCGGGACAGGGGGCTATCAAAAACATTCAGTACTTC. It translates to CASSSGQGAIKNIQYF.

The J gene is TRBJ2-3, the V gene TRBV5-6; 9 bases are shared with TRBD2. Germline loops: CDR1 SGHDT, CDR2 YYEEEE. The CDR3 sequence is 14 residues long. J gave up 5 bases and V 4 bases, and 5 bases lay outside the gene matches. CDR3 sequence reads: CASSLSGGEDTQYF. In DNA, the CDR3 is TGTGCCAGCAGCCTTAGCGGGGGAGAAGATACGCAGTATTTT.

This chain links TRBV30 with TRBJ2-4, with D maybe TRBD2 (5 bases). The CDR3 sequence is 13 residues long. The germline V and J ends were trimmed by 3 bases and 4 bases, with 10 bases remaining between them. CDR1 GTSNPN and CDR2 SVGIG come from the germline V gene (reference sequence). The CDR3 reads CAWRGTGKNIQYF. The CDR3 DNA sequence: TGTGCCTGGAGAGGAACGGGGAAAAACATTCAGTACTTC.

CDR3: CASSPLAGGYNEQFF. DNA for the CDR3: TGTGCCAGCAGCCCACTAGCGGGGGGATACAATGAGCAGTTCTTC. The chain couples TRBV14 to TRBJ2-1, with 12 bases that match TRBD2. The V gene's germline CDR1 is SGHDN and CDR2 FVKESK. The CDR3 consists of 15 residues. V was clipped by 4 bases and J by 4 bases; unmatched bases: 2.

The rearrangement joins TRBV29-1 to TRBJ2-3; 9 bases map to TRBD2. V shed 7 bases, J shed 1 base, and the junction held 9 bases outside the gene matches. Per the germline V gene, CDR1 is SQVTM and CDR2 is ANQGSEA. This CDR3 region has 15 residues. CDR3 sequence reads: CSAVSSGGRTDTQYF. The CDR3 nucleotides are TGCAGCGCCGTGAGTAGCGGGGGACGCACAGATACGCAGTATTTT.

V usage is TRBV5-1 and J usage is TRBJ1-4; D might be TRBD1 (6 bases). CDR1 and CDR2 from the germline V gene are SGHRS and YFSETQ. Trimming took 0 bases from V and 5 from J, leaving 14 bases between them. The CDR3 covers 16 residues. Here the CDR3 reads CASSLAGGQLNEKLFF. The CDR3 coding sequence is TGCGCCAGCAGCTTGGCCGGGGGACAACTAAATGAAAAACTGTTTTTT.

The V and J genes are TRBV30 and TRBJ2-7; D gene ambiguous. Germline V gene data show CDR1 as GTSNPN and CDR2 as SVGIG (reference sequence). V lost 3 bases to trimming and J lost 7 bases, with 22 bases between them. The CDR3 spans 15 residues. The CDR3 coding sequence is TGTGCCTGGAGCGGTTCGTGGCTTGGTGCGACAGAGCAGTACTTC. It encodes CAWSGSWLGATEQYF. Combining the CDR3 with reference TRBV30 and TRBJ2-7 gives the whole variable domain SQTIHQWPATLVQPVGSPLSLECTVEGTSNPNLYWYRQAAGRGLQLLFYSVGIGQISSEVPQNLSASRPQDRQFILSSKKLLLSDSGFYLCAWSGSWLGATEQYFGPGTRLTVT.

To note about this clone: This sample also contains other DNA sequences that code for the same CDR3. J is TRBJ1-5 and V is TRBV6-1; a weak D match, TRBD1 (6 bases). In germline, CDR1 is MNHNS, CDR2 SASEGT. The CDR3 covers 14 residues. V lost 5 bases and J 3 bases, leaving 11 bases between the germline ends. The CDR3 loop is CASSRTGSNQPQHF. CDR3 sequence (DNA): TGTGCCAGCAGTAGAACAGGGTCCAATCAGCCCCAGCATTTT.

This sequence joins TRBV28 and TRBJ2-2; D gene ambiguous. The V end lost 6 bases, the J end lost 6 bases, and 8 bases lay between the germline ends. CDR3 size: 12 residues. CDR1 and CDR2 (germline): MDHEN, SYDVKM. CDR3 sequence (DNA): TGTGCCAGCAGAACCGGTGCCGGGGAGCTGTTTTTT. Protein: CASRTGAGELFF.

The V and J genes are TRBV13 and TRBJ1-6; D is unclear. The CDR3 runs 13 residues. Germline assignment: CDR1 PRHDT and CDR2 FYEKMQ (reference sequence). V was clipped by 1 base and J by 7 bases, with 5 bases between them. CDR3 bases: TGTGCCAGCAGCTTAGACGGGAATTCACCCCTCCACTTT. It codes for CASSLDGNSPLHF.

This chain connects TRBV5-6 to TRBJ2-1; weak D call: TRBD2 (5 bases). The germline V and J ends were trimmed by 0 bases and 1 base, with 14 bases remaining between them. This CDR3 comprises 17 residues. Germline CDR1 SGHDT, CDR2 YYEEEE. The CDR3 protein is CASSLVWAGPSYNEQFF. CDR3 nucleotide sequence: TGTGCCAGCAGCTTGGTGTGGGCGGGTCCATCCTACAATGAGCAGTTCTTC.

V and J are TRBV18 and TRBJ1-6; D is unclear. Germline V gene lookup returns CDR1 KGHSH and CDR2 LQKENI. Deletions cut 6 bases from V and 5 bases from J, with 17 bases between. The CDR3 loop spans 16 amino acids. The CDR3 region is CASSVARAANNSPLHF. CDR3 coding DNA: TGTGCCAGCTCCGTCGCCCGGGCAGCAAATAATTCACCCCTCCACTTT.

The genes are TRBV4-1 and TRBJ1-1; tentatively, D is TRBD1 (6 bases). The CDR3 sequence is 15 residues long. V lost 0 bases to trimming and J lost 4 bases, with 12 bases between them. The V gene's germline CDR1 is MGHRA and CDR2 YSYEKL. CDR3 sequence (DNA): TGCGCCAGCAGCCAAGATGGGAACAGGGCCACTGAAGCTTTCTTT. Translation: CASSQDGNRATEAFF.

The chain employs TRBV2 and TRBJ1-1, with unresolved D. The CDR3 spans 16 residues. Deletions cut 3 bases from V and 0 bases from J, with 14 bases between. CDR1 is SNHLY, CDR2 FYNNEI, per germline. CDR3 bases: TGTGCCAGCAGTGATTGGCAGCATAACATGAACACTGAAGCTTTCTTT. Protein product: CASSDWQHNMNTEAFF.

The chain combines TRBV5-4 with TRBJ1-6; 8 bases align to TRBD1. This CDR3 region has 16 residues. With 1 base clipped from V and 7 bases from J, the junction kept 7 bases outside the gene matches. Germline-derived CDR1 and CDR2 are SGHNT and YYREEE (reference sequence). Here the CDR3 DNA reads TGTGCCAGCAGCTTGATGGGGACAGGTTCGAATTCACCCCTCCACTTT. The encoded protein is CASSLMGTGSNSPLHF.

The chain joins TRBV11-2 to TRBJ1-5; D remains ambiguous. Germline V lookup: CDR1 SGHAT, CDR2 FQNNGV. Trimming pared 0 bases from V and 7 bases from J, leaving 7 bases between. The CDR3 has 13 amino acids. CDR3 sequence: CASSLELDQPQHF. The CDR3 DNA sequence: TGTGCCAGCAGCTTAGAGTTAGACCAGCCCCAGCATTTT.

This chain uses TRBV7-2 with TRBJ1-2; TRBD1 agrees at 7 bases. The CDR3 is 15 amino acids. V dropped 5 bases and J dropped 5; count of bases not matched to a gene: 11. Germline assignment: CDR1 SGHTA and CDR2 FQGNSA. This CDR3 is CASSPIGVTGYGYTF. CDR3 nucleotide sequence: TGTGCCAGCAGCCCGATCGGCGTGACAGGGTATGGCTACACCTTC.

The V and J genes are TRBV6-5 and TRBJ2-7, with a tentative D call TRBD1 (5 bases). This CDR3 comprises 13 residues. From germline, CDR1 is MNHEY and CDR2 SVGAGI. Trimming removed 4 bases at V and 3 bases at J, with 10 bases between. CDR3 nucleotide sequence: TGTGCCAGCAGTTCCCCAGGGAACTACGAGCAGTACTTC. Amino acid sequence: CASSSPGNYEQYF.

This chain links TRBV18 with TRBJ2-7; 10 bases match TRBD2. The ends lost 0 bases at V and 4 bases at J; junction bases unmatched: 3. CDR1 and CDR2 from the germline V gene are KGHSH and LQKENI. The length of the CDR3 is 15 residues. The CDR3 DNA reads as TGTGCCAGCTCACCACCGAGCGGGAGGGGGTACGAGCAGTACTTC. Translating gives CASSPPSGRGYEQYF. Complete variable domain (other parts from reference TRBV18 and TRBJ2-7): NAGVMQNPRHLVRRRGQEARLRCSPMKGHSHVYWYRQLPEEGLKFMVYLQKENIIDESGMPKERFSAEFPKEGPSILRIQQVVRGDSAAYFCASSPPSGRGYEQYFGPGTRLTVT.

The J gene is TRBJ1-2, the V gene TRBV27, with D perhaps matching TRBD1 (5 bases). This CDR3 comprises 16 residues. In germline, CDR1 is MNHEY, CDR2 SMNVEV (reference sequence). V lost 5 bases and J 0 bases, leaving 16 bases between the germline ends. CDR3 amino acids: CASSPGRTPANYGYTF. In DNA form, the CDR3 reads TGTGCCAGCAGTCCGGGACGGACACCCGCTAACTATGGCTACACCTTC.

This clone was seen more than once but under ten times. Other nucleotide sequences from this sample produce the same CDR3. The rearrangement links TRBV6-1 to TRBJ2-7; D may be TRBD1 (6 bases). Germline V gene lookup returns CDR1 MNHNS and CDR2 SASEGT. Trimming shortened V by 5 bases and J by 0 bases, and 8 bases separated the two germline ends. There are 13 residues in the CDR3. CDR3 DNA: TGTGCCAGCAGTCTAGGGGGCTCCTACGAGCAGTACTTC. This encodes CASSLGGSYEQYF.